This is a list of T cell receptor beta chains from one sample in a study of radiation and T cells in renal cell carcinoma. TCRdb's table, derived via immunoSEQ multiplex PCR, lists solely in-frame clones and lacks some. Among some 80,000 clones listed, 86% were seen once. Sequencing used blood, obtained from a patient whose treatment included radiotherapy and nephrectomy. Receptor source: a woman aged 45-60 years with renal cell carcinoma. CDR3s include the opening cysteine and the closing phenylalanine or tryptophan. The D gene is left open where the match is weak. The size field is filled for only some rows; it gives once, few, many or a size class.

cdr3_length clone_size j_call d_call v_call cdr3_aa cdr3_nt
12 - TRBJ2-7 - TRBV28 CASGAELYEQYF TGTGCCAGCGGGGCAGAGCTCTACGAGCAGTACTTC
15 - TRBJ2-1 - TRBV7-6 CASTVGAGGYNEQFF TGTGCCAGCACGGTTGGGGCAGGAGGGTACAATGAGCAGTTCTTC
13 - TRBJ2-3 TRBD2 TRBV10-1 CATGLAGTDTQYF TGCGCCACCGGACTAGCGGGCACAGATACGCAGTATTTT
17 - TRBJ2-6 - TRBV27 CASSVDSSSSGANVLTF TGTGCCAGCAGTGTGGACAGTAGCTCCTCTGGGGCCAACGTCCTGACTTTC
14 - TRBJ2-1 - TRBV2 CASSDGQFNNEQFF TGTGCCAGCAGTGATGGGCAGTTTAACAATGAGCAGTTCTTC
16 - TRBJ1-1 - TRBV27 CASSSSFLRVYTEAFF TGTGCCAGCAGTTCCTCGTTCCTGAGGGTTTACACTGAAGCTTTCTTT
12 - TRBJ1-1 - TRBV19 CASSIGRTEAFF TGTGCCAGTAGTATAGGCAGAACTGAAGCTTTCTTT
16 many TRBJ2-2 TRBD2 TRBV2 CASSALAGPNTGELFF TGTGCCAGCAGCGCCCTAGCGGGGCCTAACACCGGGGAGCTGTTTTTT
15 once TRBJ2-1 - TRBV9 CASSVGRGPYNEQFF TGTGCCAGCAGCGTAGGGCGGGGGCCCTACAATGAGCAGTTCTTC
13 - TRBJ1-1 TRBD1 TRBV27 CASSPPTGTEAFF TGTGCCAGCAGTCCCCCGACAGGGACTGAAGCTTTCTTT
15 - TRBJ2-2 - TRBV19 CASSGTSANTGELFF TGTGCCAGTTCCGGGACGAGCGCGAACACCGGGGAGCTGTTTTTT
14 few TRBJ1-2 TRBD1 TRBV5-6 CASSLEDRGYGYTF TGTGCCAGCAGCTTGGAGGACAGGGGCTATGGCTACACCTTC
16 - TRBJ1-6 TRBD1 TRBV5-1 CASSYGTEPYNSPLHF TGCGCCAGCAGCTACGGGACAGAGCCCTATAATTCACCCCTCCACTTT
16 - TRBJ2-1 TRBD2 TRBV4-2 CASSQEGTRVANEQFF TGTGCCAGCAGCCAAGAAGGGACTAGAGTCGCCAATGAGCAGTTCTTC
16 - TRBJ2-7 TRBD2 TRBV5-1 CASSLGAGGQYYEQYF TGCGCCAGCAGCTTGGGTGCGGGAGGGCAGTACTACGAGCAGTACTTC
15 once TRBJ2-7 - TRBV7-3 CASSLAGQDSYEQYF TGTGCCAGCAGCTTAGCCGGGCAGGACTCATACGAGCAGTACTTC
19 - TRBJ2-6 TRBD2 TRBV5-6 CASSITWTSGISGANVLTF TGTGCCAGCAGCATCACATGGACTAGCGGGATCTCTGGGGCCAACGTCCTGACTTTC
14 - TRBJ1-2 - TRBV7-2 CASSLAAANYGYTF TGTGCCAGCAGCTTAGCGGCAGCTAACTATGGCTACACCTTC
15 - TRBJ1-4 TRBD1 TRBV19 CASSIMAGGDEKLFF TGTGCCAGTAGTATTATGGCAGGGGGCGATGAAAAACTGTTTTTT
14 - TRBJ2-5 TRBD1 TRBV2 CASILPGQQETQYF TGTGCCAGCATTTTGCCGGGACAGCAAGAGACCCAGTACTTC
12 - TRBJ1-2 - TRBV19 CASSIAGYGYTF TGTGCCAGTAGTATAGCCGGTTATGGCTACACCTTC
13 - TRBJ1-3 TRBD1 TRBV9 CASRGQGGNTIYF TGTGCCAGCAGAGGACAGGGGGGAAACACCATATATTTT